This T cell receptor beta chain stems from a study of T cells in Graves' hyperthyroidism and ophthalmopathy. The CDR3 is made up of 11 amino acids. CDR1 and CDR2 (germline): DFQATT, SNEGSKA (reference sequence). Trimming removed 4 bases from V and 12 bases from J; junction bases left unmatched: 7. This clonotype was observed many times. Researchers took RNA transcripts and amplified the TCR beta CDR3 regions from them. First-round RT-PCR with HTBI primers amplified the TCR CDR3 region. Each CDR3 protein is one row after TCRdb ran MiXCR on the multiplex PCR reads. The sample has 450,000 to 650,000 distinct CDR3 sequences, less than 25% seen once; the top ten hold around 27%.

The chain couples TRBV20-1 to TRBJ2-7; 9 bases agree with TRBD1. Sequencing was done on a sample of blood. This receptor was obtained from a man aged 18 to 29 with Graves' hyperthyroidism. The CDR3 spells CSATPGGQGYF. The CDR3 DNA sequence: TGCAGTGCTACTCCCGGGGGACAGGGGTACTTC.